These 32 T cell receptor beta chains originate from one sample sequenced in a study of T cell changes during pregnancy in multiple sclerosis. Clones were sequenced by immunoSEQ multiplex PCR, and TCRdb holds only the in-frame ones, with some missing. The sample holds roughly 100,000 clones, 91% seen once. Sequenced here: peripheral blood, sampled before pregnancy. The receptors come from a female donor with multiple sclerosis, enrolled in a pregnancy study.

The chain carries TRBV6-5 and TRBJ2-1, with unresolved D. The CDR3 extends over 15 amino acids. Per germline, CDR1 MNHEY and CDR2 SVGAGI. V lost 7 bases to trimming and J lost 6 bases, with 19 bases between them. Written as DNA, the CDR3 is TGTGCCAGCAAAAAAGACACTCTGATCTCCAATGAGCAGTTCTTC. Amino acid sequence: CASKKDTLISNEQFF.

This clone was seen only once. The chain combines TRBV6-1 with TRBJ2-5; possible D gene TRBD1, 5 bases. Germline CDR1 reads MNHNS; CDR2 reads SASEGT. There are 15 residues in the CDR3. The V gene lost 2 bases and the J gene lost 7 bases, with 17 bases spanning the gap. The CDR3 nucleotides are TGTGCCAGCAGTGAAAAGGTTGGGGCCTGGGGGACCCAGTACTTC. Its protein is CASSEKVGAWGTQYF.

The chain has TRBV9 and TRBJ2-2; TRBD1 might be the D (6 bases). From germline, CDR1 is SGDLS and CDR2 YYNGEE. V dropped 0 bases and J dropped 8 bases, with 17 bases sitting between them. The CDR3 has 16 residues. The CDR3 region has the DNA TGTGCCAGCAGCGTAGGGGTAGGGGGTTTGACTGGGGAGCTGTTTTTT. Protein: CASSVGVGGLTGELFF.

The V and J genes are TRBV28 and TRBJ1-2; D possibly corresponds to TRBD1 (5 bases). The germline V gene has CDR1 MDHEN and CDR2 SYDVKM. The CDR3 is 13 amino acids. V was shortened by 5 bases and J by 4 bases, with 11 bases between the two germline ends. Here the CDR3 reads CASSPRQTYGYTF. CDR3 sequence (DNA): TGTGCCAGCAGTCCCCGACAGACCTATGGCTACACCTTC.

This rearrangement joins TRBV6-6 to TRBJ2-7; TRBD2 agrees at 8 bases. Germline loops: CDR1 MNHNY, CDR2 SVGAGI (reference sequence). This CDR3 has 13 residues. V dropped 6 bases and J dropped 3; count of bases not matched to a gene: 4. CDR3 protein: CASRRGTSYEQYF. CDR3 in DNA: TGTGCCAGCAGACGCGGGACTAGCTACGAGCAGTACTTC.

The chain joins TRBV2 to TRBJ1-2; 12 bases line up with TRBD1. Germline V gene data show CDR1 as SNHLY and CDR2 as FYNNEI. J gave up 0 bases and V 7 bases, and 3 bases lay outside the gene matches. The CDR3 totals 15 residues. This CDR3 is CASMGQGATNYGYTF. CDR3 DNA sequence: TGTGCCAGCATGGGACAGGGGGCCACTAACTATGGCTACACCTTC. Combining the CDR3 with reference TRBV2 and TRBJ1-2 gives the whole variable domain EPEVTQTPSHQVTQMGQEVILRCVPISNHLYFYWYRQILGQKVEFLVSFYNNEISEKSEIFDDQFSVERPDGSNFTLKIRSTKLEDSAMYFCASMGQGATNYGYTFGSGTRLTVV.

The V and J genes are TRBV27 and TRBJ2-3, with no clear D. V was pared by 4 bases and J by 8 bases, with 19 bases between. Germline-derived CDR1 and CDR2 are MNHEY and SMNVEV (reference sequence). This CDR3 comprises 15 residues. For the CDR3, the DNA is TGTGCCAGCAGTTACTCGTTGAGTTCAAGAGGTACGCAGTATTTT. Protein product: CASSYSLSSRGTQYF.

In its sample, this clone was seen once. The chain joins TRBV5-1 to TRBJ1-1; a weak D match, TRBD1 (5 bases). The CDR3 sequence is 15 residues long. The V gene's germline CDR1 is SGHRS and CDR2 YFSETQ. V lost 1 base to trimming and J lost 5 bases, with 15 bases between them. CDR3 sequence: CASSLSAGWVTEAFF. The CDR3 DNA is TGCGCCAGCAGCTTGTCTGCAGGGTGGGTTACTGAAGCTTTCTTT.

This rearrangement joins TRBV6-6 to TRBJ1-6; 7 bases are shared with TRBD1. The CDR3 is made up of 14 amino acids. V was pared by 2 bases and J by 8 bases, with 3 bases of the junction left unmatched. Germline V gene lookup returns CDR1 MNHNY and CDR2 SVGAGI (reference sequence). The CDR3 DNA reads as TGTGCCAGCAGTTACCCAGGGGGTCATTCACCCCTCCACTTT. Encoded protein: CASSYPGGHSPLHF.

The chain has TRBV6-5 and TRBJ1-1; no definite D call. Trimming stripped 4 bases from V and 1 base from J, with 4 bases between. The CDR3 extends over 12 amino acids. Per germline, CDR1 MNHEY and CDR2 SVGAGI. The DNA for the CDR3 is TGTGCCAGCAGTTCAGGGAACACTGAAGCTTTCTTT. It specifies CASSSGNTEAFF.

The chain employs TRBV4-1 and TRBJ2-3; TRBD2 aligns across 13 bases. Germline trimming cut 4 bases from V and 8 bases from J; bases unmatched to any gene: 12. Germline CDR1 reads MGHRA; CDR2 reads YSYEKL. There are 17 residues in the CDR3. The CDR3 loop is CASSRGGLAGDRGTQYF. The CDR3 DNA reads as TGCGCCAGCAGCCGAGGTGGACTAGCGGGAGATAGGGGTACGCAGTATTTT.

The chain couples TRBV5-1 to TRBJ2-1; 7 positions match TRBD2. V gave up 0 bases and J gave up 4 bases; unmatched junction bases: 10. CDR3 length equals 17 residues. Germline CDR1 is SGHRS and CDR2 is YFSETQ. The CDR3 sequence: CASSLARWEGDYNEQFF. CDR3 coding DNA: TGCGCCAGCAGCTTGGCGAGGTGGGAGGGAGATTACAATGAGCAGTTCTTC.

The rearrangement links TRBV5-1 to TRBJ1-1; 10 nucleotides match TRBD1. This CDR3 is built from 14 residues. Germline lookup yields CDR1 SGHRS and CDR2 YFSETQ. Trimming took 4 bases from V and 6 from J; bases not matched to a gene: 6. The CDR3 bases are TGCGCCAGCAGCCGGGACAGGGGCAGGGCTGAAGCTTTCTTT. The encoded protein is CASSRDRGRAEAFF.

This rearrangement joins TRBV5-1 to TRBJ1-4, with 9 bases identical to TRBD1. Trimming took 4 bases from V and 8 from J; bases not matched to a gene: 6. The germline gives CDR1 SGHRS, CDR2 YFSETQ. The CDR3 covers 14 residues. The CDR3 loop reads CASSVTGGWEKLFF. DNA for the CDR3: TGCGCCAGCAGCGTTACAGGGGGCTGGGAAAAACTGTTTTTT.

The chain combines TRBV7-9 with TRBJ1-1; tentatively, D is TRBD1 (5 bases). V lost 3 bases and J 4 bases, leaving 15 bases between the germline ends. Germline V lookup: CDR1 SEHNR, CDR2 FQNEAQ (reference sequence). The CDR3 has 15 amino acids. The CDR3 nucleotides read TGTGCCAGCAGCTTCCCCTATGCGGGGGGCACTGAAGCTTTCTTT. This translates into CASSFPYAGGTEAFF.

V is TRBV7-8 and J is TRBJ2-1, with 7 bases fitting TRBD1. Germline V gene sequence: CDR1 SGHVS, CDR2 FQNEAQ. J lost 10 bases, V lost 5 bases, and 14 bases had no gene match. This CDR3 spans 15 amino acids. The CDR3 reads CASSHSGTALREQFF. For the CDR3, the DNA is TGTGCCAGCAGCCATTCCGGGACAGCACTAAGAGAGCAGTTCTTC.

The chain links TRBV21-1 to TRBJ1-1; the table names TRBD1, a call not compared with the DNA. TRBV21-1 has pseudogene status. CDR3 size: 13 residues. In DNA form, the CDR3 reads TGTGCCAGCAGTCAACAGGGCGTACCTGAAGCTTTCTTT. As protein: CASSQQGVPEAFF.

The chain has TRBV6-6 and TRBJ1-3; D remains unclear. The CDR3 covers 11 residues. Trimming shortened V by 11 bases and J by 2 bases, and 7 bases separated the two germline ends. Per germline, CDR1 MNHNY and CDR2 SVGAGI (reference sequence). The CDR3 region is CAAGTGNTIYF. CDR3 nucleotide sequence: TGTGCCGCGGGTACTGGAAACACCATATATTTT.

The chain is built from TRBV6-1 and TRBJ2-5, with 8 positions matching TRBD2. This CDR3 has 17 residues. In germline, CDR1 is MNHNS, CDR2 SASEGT. The ends lost 2 bases at V and 3 bases at J; junction bases unmatched: 11. The CDR3 protein is CASSEYWVLRGEETQYF. The CDR3 DNA reads TGTGCCAGCAGTGAATATTGGGTGTTGCGGGGGGAAGAGACCCAGTACTTC.

This clone was detected once. The chain couples TRBV5-1 to TRBJ1-3; possible D gene TRBD1, 5 bases. The CDR3 has 16 residues. V dropped 5 bases and J dropped 8 bases, with 23 bases sitting between them. Germline assignment: CDR1 SGHRS and CDR2 YFSETQ. In DNA, the CDR3 is TGCGCCAGCAGTTACGCGGGACCGATGACCGATGACACCATATATTTT. Encoded protein: CASSYAGPMTDDTIYF.

The chain has TRBV6-5 and TRBJ1-6; TRBD1 aligns across 9 bases. CDR1 MNHEY and CDR2 SVGAGI come from the germline V gene. V lost 2 bases, J lost 10 bases, and 6 bases stayed unmatched. The CDR3 contains 15 residues. CDR3: CASSYGDRAQSPLHF. In nucleotides, the CDR3 is TGTGCCAGCAGTTACGGGGACAGGGCCCAATCACCCCTCCACTTT.

This chain uses TRBV7-2 with TRBJ1-2; TRBD1 is a possible D gene (6 bases). Per germline, CDR1 SGHTA and CDR2 FQGNSA. The CDR3 runs 15 residues. Trimming removed 1 base from V and 0 bases from J, with 9 bases in between. Written as DNA, the CDR3 is TGTGCCAGCAGCTTAGGGACAGATACTAACTATGGCTACACCTTC. Protein product: CASSLGTDTNYGYTF.

V is TRBV9 and J is TRBJ1-1; D is ambiguous. V was cut by 3 bases and J by 1 base, with 7 bases left in between. Germline values: CDR1 SGDLS, CDR2 YYNGEE. The CDR3 extends over 13 amino acids. The DNA for the CDR3 is TGTGCCAGCAGCGGACACGGGAACACTGAAGCTTTCTTT. It encodes CASSGHGNTEAFF.

The chain uses TRBV5-1 and TRBJ2-1; 9 bases line up with TRBD2. Germline CDR1 is SGHRS and CDR2 is YFSETQ. The CDR3 runs to 13 residues. V lost 7 bases and J lost 9; bases outside the gene matches: 8. DNA for the CDR3: TGCGCCAGCCGAGTAGCGGGAGATATTGAGCAGTTCTTC. Its protein is CASRVAGDIEQFF.

V gene TRBV7-3 combines with J gene TRBJ2-4, with TRBD1 matching over 7 bases. The CDR3 loop spans 13 amino acids. V trimming: 1 base; J trimming: 9 bases; junction bases outside the gene matches: 3. Germline assignment: CDR1 SGHTA and CDR2 FQGTGA. CDR3 protein: CASSLIGGGIQYF. CDR3 nucleotide sequence: TGTGCCAGCAGCTTAATAGGGGGCGGCATTCAGTACTTC.

The chain is built from TRBV7-3 and TRBJ2-5, with TRBD1 matching 8 bases. The CDR3 is 13 amino acids. The V gene end was trimmed by 1 base and the J gene end by 5 bases; junction bases not matched to a gene: 0. Per germline, CDR1 SGHTA and CDR2 FQGTGA. CDR3 sequence reads: CASSLNRGETQYF. The CDR3, as DNA: TGTGCCAGCAGCTTAAACAGGGGGGAGACCCAGTACTTC.

This chain links TRBV28 with TRBJ1-5; the match to TRBD1 covers 11 bases. Per germline, CDR1 MDHEN and CDR2 SYDVKM. This CDR3 contains 18 residues. The V segment lost 2 bases and the J segment 4 bases; nucleotides outside the gene matches: 10. CDR3 sequence: CASSLLIGGQGANQPQHF. The DNA for the CDR3 is TGTGCCAGCAGTTTACTCATAGGAGGACAGGGGGCGAATCAGCCCCAGCATTTT.

The chain combines TRBV29-1 with TRBJ1-2, with 10 positions matching TRBD1. V was clipped by 4 bases and J by 1 base; unmatched bases: 3. This CDR3 spans 14 amino acids. Germline CDR1 reads SQVTM; CDR2 reads ANQGSEA. For the CDR3, the DNA is TGCAGCGTTGTAGACAGGGGGCTTAACTATGGCTACACCTTC. Encoded protein: CSVVDRGLNYGYTF.

The chain joins TRBV28 to TRBJ1-2; D remains unclear. This CDR3 is built from 14 residues. The V and J ends lost 6 bases and 5 bases respectively, with 16 bases between them. From germline, CDR1 is MDHEN and CDR2 SYDVKM. DNA for the CDR3: TGTGCCAGCAGCCCCTCCGGGGTAGGGTATGGCTACACCTTC. Translating gives CASSPSGVGYGYTF.

The chain couples TRBV4-3 to TRBJ1-2; possible D gene TRBD1, 5 bases. The CDR3 runs to 17 residues. V lost 3 bases to trimming and J lost 4 bases, with 21 bases between them. Per the germline V gene, CDR1 is LGHNA and CDR2 is YSLEER. The CDR3 nucleotides read TGCGCCAGCAGCCAGTCCTCGGGGGGGAGATTATCCTATGGCTACACCTTC. Its protein product is CASSQSSGGRLSYGYTF.

J is TRBJ2-5 and V is TRBV28; 9 bases match TRBD2. Germline V gene data show CDR1 as MDHEN and CDR2 as SYDVKM. V trimming: 3 bases; J trimming: 3 bases; junction bases outside the gene matches: 8. The CDR3 totals 16 residues. The CDR3 region is CASSFRLAVVKETQYF. The CDR3 DNA reads as TGTGCCAGCAGTTTCAGACTAGCGGTAGTTAAAGAGACCCAGTACTTC.

The rearrangement links TRBV27 to TRBJ2-3, with D possibly TRBD2 on 6 matching bases. Trimming took 0 bases from V and 8 from J, leaving 12 bases between them. The length of the CDR3 is 14 residues. CDR1 is MNHEY and CDR2 is SMNVEV in the germline V gene (reference sequence). DNA of the CDR3: TGTGCCAGCAGTTTATCACTGGACTACGGTACGCAGTATTTT. Translated: CASSLSLDYGTQYF.